This TCR beta chain was found in a study of chemoradiotherapy in HPV16-positive cancers. The length of the CDR3 is 14 residues. The germline gives CDR1 GTSNPN, CDR2 SVGIG (reference sequence). Trimming shortened V by 5 bases and J by 3 bases, and 14 bases separated the two germline ends. Clones were read by immunoSEQ multiplex PCR, and TCRdb kept only the in-frame ones, dropping some. The sample lists just over 15,000 clones, 60% to 85% occurring once. This rearrangement joins TRBV30 to TRBJ1-3; D gene ambiguous. The sequence was collected from a human donor with HPV-associated anogenital cancer. Sampling was performed from a patient who underwent chemoradiotherapy. Here the CDR3 reads CAWGPYSDGNTIYF. The CDR3 DNA sequence: TGTGCCTGGGGACCGTACAGTGATGGAAACACCATATATTTT.